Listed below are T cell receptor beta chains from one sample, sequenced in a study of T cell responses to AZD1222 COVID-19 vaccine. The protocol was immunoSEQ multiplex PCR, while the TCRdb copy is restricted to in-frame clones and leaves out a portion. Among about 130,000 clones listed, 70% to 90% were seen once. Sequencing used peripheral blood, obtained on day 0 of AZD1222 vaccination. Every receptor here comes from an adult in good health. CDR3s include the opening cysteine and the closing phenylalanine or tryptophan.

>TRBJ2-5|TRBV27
CASSHSQGVGETQYF
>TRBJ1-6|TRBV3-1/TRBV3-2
CASSQDSGWGYSPLHF
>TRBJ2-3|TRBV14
CASSRSTGTYTDTQYF
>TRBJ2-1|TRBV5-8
CASSYPDRAGYNEQFF
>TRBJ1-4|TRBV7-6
CASSSSPGLNNEKLFF
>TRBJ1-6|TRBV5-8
CASSSRGSSYNSPLHF
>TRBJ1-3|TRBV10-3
CAISPQGPGNTIYF
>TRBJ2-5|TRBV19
CASSLGTSRTQYF
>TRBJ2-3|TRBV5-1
CASSPSGGPGNTQYF
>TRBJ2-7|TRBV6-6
CASEGVAYEQYF
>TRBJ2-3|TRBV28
CASSPASGEPDTQYF
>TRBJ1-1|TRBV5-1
CASEQGLNTEAFF
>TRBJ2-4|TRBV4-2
CASSREQGPKNIQYF
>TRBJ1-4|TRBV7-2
CASARGSNEKLFF
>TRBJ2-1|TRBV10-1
CASSRFSGSSYNEQFF
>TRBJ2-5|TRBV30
CAWELAYQETQYF
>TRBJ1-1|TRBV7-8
CASSLVGAQGSAFF
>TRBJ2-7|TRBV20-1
CSASRASGSYEQYF
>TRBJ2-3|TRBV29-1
CSVEGTTRGDTQYF
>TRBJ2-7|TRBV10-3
CAVGDRGYEQYF
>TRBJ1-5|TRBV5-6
CASSIYRGLVYQPQHF
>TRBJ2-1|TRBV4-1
CASSQELAGGYNEQFF
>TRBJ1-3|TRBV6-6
CASSFRTVSGNTIYF
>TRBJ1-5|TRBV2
CASSEYRDTNQPQHF
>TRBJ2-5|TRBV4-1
CASSQGKLLADQETQYF
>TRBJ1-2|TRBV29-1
CSVETDYGYTF